The 8 T cell receptor beta chains presented below share a single source sample, sequenced in a study of beta chain features in type 1 diabetes. Expressed TCRB transcripts got sequenced, as all isolated RNA was reverse transcribed. Libraries were prepared by immunoSEQ multiplex PCR; TCRdb keeps only in-frame clonotypes and omits some of them. The repertoire holds under 45,000 clones, approximately 49% seen once, with more than 0.2% in the top ten. The sequenced material came from stem cell memory CD4+ T cells from blood. These receptors were obtained from a young woman in good health.

This sequence joins TRBV11-3 and TRBJ2-5; 10 nucleotides align to TRBD1. V shed 5 bases, J shed 4 bases, and the junction held 7 bases outside the gene matches. Germline V gene sequence: CDR1 SGHNT, CDR2 YENEEA. This CDR3 has 15 amino acids. The CDR3 DNA reads TGTGCCAGCAGCGCTACCTGGGACAGGGGAGAGACCCAGTACTTC. Its protein product is CASSATWDRGETQYF.

This clone was seen a few times. The J gene is TRBJ2-7, the V gene TRBV9, with TRBD2 matching 9 bases. The germline V gene has CDR1 SGDLS and CDR2 YYNGEE. CDR3 size: 16 residues. Trimming cost V 0 bases and J 4 bases; bases outside gene matches: 8. In nucleotides, the CDR3 is TGTGCCAGCAGCGTAGGGACTAGCGAGAGTAGATACGAGCAGTACTTC. It yields the protein CASSVGTSESRYEQYF.

The chain couples TRBV4-1 to TRBJ2-3, with TRBD1 as a possible D gene (7 bases). CDR3 length: 15 amino acids. V lost 4 bases and J 5 bases, leaving 16 bases between the germline ends. CDR1 and CDR2 (germline): MGHRA, YSYEKL. The CDR3 DNA reads TGCGCCAGCAGCCTCCAGGGGGGACGGGTAGATACGCAGTATTTT. It codes for CASSLQGGRVDTQYF.

The chain employs TRBV4-1 and TRBJ1-5, with D uncertain. The germline V gene has CDR1 MGHRA and CDR2 YSYEKL. This CDR3 contains 16 residues. The V and J ends lost 0 bases and 2 bases respectively, with 11 bases between them. In DNA, the CDR3 is TGCGCCAGCAGCCAAGATCCGGGAAATGGCAATCAGCCCCAGCATTTT. It yields the protein CASSQDPGNGNQPQHF.

This sequence joins TRBV11-2 and TRBJ2-3; the D gene is possibly TRBD1 (5 bases). The CDR3 covers 16 residues. V lost 5 bases and J lost 0, with 15 bases in between. CDR1 and CDR2 (germline): SGHAT, FQNNGV. The CDR3 bases are TGTGCCAGCAGCCTGGGGCAGATGCCTAGCACAGATACGCAGTATTTT. Translating gives CASSLGQMPSTDTQYF.

This chain uses TRBV4-3 with TRBJ2-5, with TRBD2 matching 10 bases. The better agreement between TRBJ2-7 and the DNA end casts doubt on the J call. Germline loops: CDR1 LGHNA, CDR2 YSLEER. There are 17 residues in the CDR3. CDR3 in DNA: TGCGCCAGCAGCCTGGGGGGAGCGGGAGGGTCCATTTACGAGCAGTACTTC. It is translated as CASSLGGAGGSIYEQYF.

The rearrangement uses TRBV28 and TRBJ2-7; 12 bases are shared with TRBD2. The CDR3 contains 15 residues. Per the germline V gene, CDR1 is MDHEN and CDR2 is SYDVKM. Trimming at V came to 5 bases and at J to 1 base, leaving 3 bases not matched to a gene. The CDR3 is CASSGTSGFSYEQYF. The CDR3 DNA reads as TGTGCCAGCAGTGGGACTAGCGGGTTTTCCTACGAGCAGTACTTC.

The chain links TRBV19 to TRBJ1-1; the match to TRBD1 covers 11 bases. The CDR3 is 14 amino acids. V dropped 5 bases and J dropped 8; count of bases not matched to a gene: 7. CDR1 and CDR2 from the germline V gene are LNHDA and SQIVND (reference sequence). CDR3 loop: CASSQDRGRGEAFF. CDR3 DNA sequence: TGTGCCAGTAGTCAGGACAGGGGGCGCGGGGAAGCTTTCTTT.